This is a list of T cell receptor beta chains from one sample in a study of early T cells in non-severe SARS-CoV-2 infection. Using its own MiXCR run on the 5' RACE reads, TCRdb lists one record per CDR3 protein. The data show tens of thousands of distinct CDR3 sequences, with 4.5% seen just once and 20% held by the top ten. Input material: whole blood. These receptors were taken from an adult who was a healthcare worker with PCR-confirmed SARS-CoV-2 infection or an uninfected control (not recorded which). CDR3s include the opening cysteine and the closing phenylalanine or tryptophan. D genes are given only for firm matches. Not all rows give a size; the values are once, few, many and, for expanded clones, a class.

>many|NA|TRBJ1-3|TRBV5-1
CASSSGDTGSTANTIYF
TGCGCCAGCAGCTCCGGGGACACGGGAAGCACTGCGAACACCATATATTTT
>many|TRBD1|TRBJ2-4|TRBV5-4
CASSLDPPSQGSGNIQYF
TGTGCCAGCAGCTTGGACCCTCCCTCACAGGGGAGTGGAAACATTCAGTACTTC
>many|TRBD2|TRBJ2-7|TRBV6-5
CASKARLAGDAEQYF
TGTGCCAGCAAAGCTAGACTAGCGGGAGACGCCGAGCAGTACTTC
>many|TRBD1|TRBJ1-6|TRBV4-3
CASSQEGTGASRNSPLHF
TGCGCCAGCAGCCAAGAAGGGACAGGGGCCTCTCGTAATTCACCCCTCCACTTT
>many|NA|TRBJ1-1|TRBV27
CASSNKGFGDTEAFF
TGTGCCAGCAGTAATAAGGGGTTCGGTGACACTGAAGCTTTCTTT
>many|NA|TRBJ2-3|TRBV4-2
CASSPAAGSSTDTQYF
TGTGCCAGCAGCCCGGCGGCTGGCAGTAGCACAGATACGCAGTATTTT
>many|NA|TRBJ2-2|TRBV20-1
CSATHGQIIAGELFF
TGCAGTGCTACGCACGGACAGATAATCGCCGGGGAGCTGTTTTTT
>few|NA|TRBJ1-1|TRBV28
CASSFETRAFF
TGTGCCAGCAGTTTCGAGACACGTGCTTTCTTT
>many|TRBD1|TRBJ1-3|TRBV6-1
CASSRGARGHGNTIYF
TGTGCCAGCAGTCGAGGGGCCAGGGGGCATGGAAACACCATATATTTT
>many|NA|TRBJ2-3|TRBV7-3
CASSSSRSSTDTQYF
TGTGCCAGCAGCTCTTCTCGGTCGAGCACAGATACGCAGTATTTT
>many|TRBD1|TRBJ2-7|TRBV2
CASSTPGQGVYEQYF
TGTGCCAGCAGTACACCGGGACAGGGGGTATACGAGCAGTACTTC
>NA|NA|TRBJ1-2|TRBV9
CASSVGTAGGYTF
TGTGCCAGCAGCGTAGGAACAGCAGGTGGCTACACCTTC
>NA|NA|TRBJ2-2|TRBV19
CASSMVVNTGELFF
TGTGCCAGTAGTATGGTGGTGAACACCGGGGAGCTGTTTTTT
>many|NA|TRBJ1-2|TRBV3-1
CASSPGGYYGYTF
TGTGCCAGCAGCCCCGGGGGTTACTATGGCTACACCTTC
>few|NA|TRBJ2-7|TRBV6-2/TRBV6-3
CASRTAIYEQYF
TGTGCCAGCCGGACAGCGATCTACGAGCAGTACTTC
>few|NA|TRBJ1-2|TRBV7-2
CASSSTAGTSYGYTF
TGTGCCAGCAGCTCCACCGCCGGGACAAGCTATGGCTACACCTTC
>many|TRBD1|TRBJ1-1|TRBV6-5
CASRKRDSARETEAFF
TGTGCCAGCAGGAAAAGGGACAGTGCAAGGGAAACTGAAGCTTTCTTT
>NA|TRBD2|TRBJ2-1|TRBV9
CASSPVGAGGSTRDNEQFF
TGTGCCAGCAGCCCCGTCGGGGCGGGAGGTTCTACTAGAGACAATGAGCAGTTCTTC
>many|TRBD2|TRBJ2-1|TRBV6-5
CASSSRLAGEGNEQFF
TGTGCCAGCAGTTCCCGGCTAGCGGGAGAGGGGAATGAGCAGTTCTTC
>many|NA|TRBJ2-3|TRBV15
CATSRDRLLTDTQYF
TGTGCCACCAGCAGAGATAGGCTTCTCACAGATACGCAGTATTTT
>many|NA|TRBJ2-7|TRBV10-2
CASSEPTGIPDEQYF
TGCGCCAGCAGTGAGCCGACAGGCATCCCGGACGAGCAGTACTTC
>NA|TRBD1|TRBJ1-1|TRBV12-3/TRBV12-4
CASIRQGNTEAFF
TGTGCCAGCATCAGACAGGGGAACACTGAAGCTTTCTTT
>NA|TRBD1|TRBJ2-5|TRBV18
CASSPTGFQETQYF
TGTGCCAGCTCACCGACAGGGTTTCAAGAGACCCAGTACTTC
>many|NA|TRBJ2-5|TRBV12-3/TRBV12-4
CASSLFLGPSRQETQYF
TGTGCCAGCAGTTTGTTTCTGGGACCCTCACGTCAAGAGACCCAGTACTTC
>few|NA|TRBJ1-4|TRBV20-1
CSARGGLTTNEKLFF
TGCAGTGCTAGGGGAGGACTCACAACTAATGAAAAACTGTTTTTT
>few|TRBD2|TRBJ2-1|TRBV24-1
CATSDWGSGRSYNEQFF
TGTGCCACCAGTGATTGGGGTAGCGGGAGGTCTTACAATGAGCAGTTCTTC
>medium-sized|TRBD2|TRBJ2-7|TRBV20-1
CSASRGTNSYEQYF
TGCAGTGCTAGCCGCGGGACTAACTCCTACGAGCAGTACTTC
>NA|NA|TRBJ2-1|TRBV28
CASSRKAEQFF
TGTGCCAGCAGCCGTAAAGCTGAGCAGTTCTTC
>many|NA|TRBJ2-7|TRBV11-3
CASSLGGDRTYEQYF
TGTGCCAGCAGCTTAGGGGGGGACAGAACCTACGAGCAGTACTTC
>few|TRBD2|TRBJ2-1|TRBV7-2
CASSLAGGRNEQFF
TGTGCCAGCAGCTTAGCGGGGGGGAGAAATGAGCAGTTCTTC
>NA|NA|TRBJ2-7|TRBV10-1
CASSGLRLGETTYEQYF
TGCGCCAGCAGTGGTCTGAGGCTAGGGGAAACAACCTACGAGCAGTACTTC
>many|NA|TRBJ2-1|TRBV5-1
CASSLRSYNEQFF
TGCGCCAGCAGCTTGCGGAGCTACAATGAGCAGTTCTTC